This TCR beta chain was retrieved from a study of T cells in tuberculosis. Germline assignment: CDR1 SGHRS and CDR2 YFSETQ. The CDR3 consists of 15 residues. V was clipped by 2 bases and J by 3 bases; unmatched bases: 7. Time point given: new active TB diagnosis, blood taken before or within 7 days of starting treatment. The assay was immunoSEQ multiplex PCR, and TCRdb's table has in-frame clones only and misses some. The sample lists 30,000 to 40,000 clones, roughly 95% occurring once. The genes are TRBV5-1 and TRBJ1-1, with 7 bases that match TRBD1. This specimen was PBMCs, taken at tuberculosis diagnosis. This clonotype was obtained from an adult with tuberculosis. The CDR3 protein is CASSFRAGGDTEAFF. CDR3 in DNA: TGCGCCAGCAGCTTCCGCGCAGGGGGAGACACTGAAGCTTTCTTT.